This TCR beta chain was found in a study of blood T cell repertoires in COVID-19. As for the study in general: Spain, Italy and the United States supplied samples that represented acute and convalescent COVID-19.

Here immunoSEQ multiplex PCR was the method, and the copy in TCRdb shows in-frame clones only, minus some. The table shows more than 80,000 clones, with less than 85% occurring only once. Germline assignment: CDR1 LNHDA and CDR2 SQIVND (reference sequence). The ends lost 6 bases at V and 3 bases at J; junction bases unmatched: 8. There are 14 residues in the CDR3. Sequencing input: peripheral blood. The chain recombines TRBV19 with TRBJ2-7; 7 bases are shared with TRBD1. This TCR was recovered from an older woman with acute or convalescent COVID-19. The CDR3 DNA is TGTGCCAGTAGCCGGACAGGTGCTGGCTACGAGCAGTACTTC. Its protein product is CASSRTGAGYEQYF.